This record looks at one T cell receptor beta chain sequence and its context. Its antigen is still unknown. The data were obtained in a study of post-analysis software for immune sequencing data. The wider study: Multiple sclerosis in the patients followed relapsing-remitting, secondary progressive and progressive-relapsing courses.

Prepared TCR beta cDNA libraries contained unique molecular identifiers. A population of about 0.9 to 10 million T cells gave rise to 450,000 to 500,000 cDNA molecules. TCRdb recomputed calls from the PCR reads with MiXCR, one row per CDR3 protein. The repertoire includes 600,000 to 700,000 distinct CDR3 sequences, approximately 60% of them detected once, and approximately 10% sits in the top ten. V dropped 0 bases and J dropped 5; count of bases not matched to a gene: 6. The CDR3 spans 15 residues. Germline V CDR1 and CDR2: MGHRA, YSYEKL. Findings of the study overall: Higher frequency in patients than in controls was seen for a handful of TRBV segments, with TRBV5-6, TRBV5-1 and TRBV20-1 among them.

The receptor was derived from a girl aged 2 to 9 with multiple sclerosis. Sequenced material: blood. V is TRBV4-1 and J is TRBJ2-5; 7 bases match TRBD2. CDR3 DNA: TGCGCCAGCAGCCAAGATCGAGACGGGAGGGAGACCCAGTACTTC. This gives the protein CASSQDRDGRETQYF.